One and the same sample provided the 12 T cell receptor beta chains below, sequenced in a study of blood T cells in healthy people across ages. Combining a sample-barcoded 5' primer with a J-beta primer mix, a second PCR ran for 7 to 11 cycles. TCRdb re-derived calls from the 5' RACE reads in MiXCR, one entry per CDR3 protein. The repertoire includes about 800,000 distinct CDR3 sequences, approximately 25% of them detected once, and 3% to 4% sits in the top ten. These same data were also listed under a study on T cells of mothers and their children.

Material for sequencing was blood. These receptor sequences come from a boy aged 5-17 years in good health.

The sample holds one count of this clonotype. The V call is TRBV20-1, the J call TRBJ1-1, with a tentative D call TRBD1 (5 bases). The CDR3 totals 13 residues. Trimming shortened V by 6 bases and J by 3 bases, and 14 bases separated the two germline ends. Germline CDR1 DFQATT, CDR2 SNEGSKA (reference sequence). The CDR3 region has the DNA TGCAGTGCATCGGGGGGAGGGGACACTGAAGCTTTCTTT. It is translated as CSASGGGDTEAFF.

The chain combines TRBV25-1 with TRBJ2-1; unclear D gene. The ends were cut back, 1 base at V and 9 bases at J, with 13 bases in the middle. This CDR3 comprises 14 residues. CDR1 MGHDK and CDR2 SYGVNS come from the germline V gene. As DNA, the CDR3 is TGTGCCAGCAGTGAATCCGGTAGCTTCGGTGAGCAGTTCTTC. Amino acid sequence: CASSESGSFGEQFF.

The chain recombines TRBV7-6 with TRBJ2-5; perhaps TRBD1 as D (6 bases). The CDR3 sequence is 15 residues long. The germline V gene has CDR1 SGHVS and CDR2 FNYEAQ. V was shortened by 4 bases and J by 2 bases, with 14 bases between the two germline ends. CDR3 sequence: CASSYREHPQETQYF. CDR3 nucleotides: TGTGCCAGCAGCTACAGGGAGCACCCGCAAGAGACCCAGTACTTC.

This clonotype was counted a few times. V gene TRBV5-1 combines with J gene TRBJ2-3, with 10 bases lining up with TRBD2. The ends lost 0 bases at V and 3 bases at J; junction bases unmatched: 4. The CDR3 has 16 amino acids. The germline CDR1 and CDR2 sequences are SGHRS and YFSETQ. CDR3 in amino acids: CASSLGASGGTDTQYF. DNA of the CDR3: TGCGCCAGCAGCTTGGGTGCTAGCGGGGGAACAGATACGCAGTATTTT.

This clonotype has more than one count but fewer than ten. The chain combines TRBV4-3 with TRBJ1-3; D not certain. The V gene lost 0 bases and the J gene lost 0 bases, with 9 bases spanning the gap. Germline-derived CDR1 and CDR2 are LGHNA and YSLEER. The CDR3 sequence is 16 residues long. The DNA of the CDR3 is TGCGCCAGCAGCCAAGACTGGACCAGCTCTGGAAACACCATATATTTT. As protein: CASSQDWTSSGNTIYF.

The chain is built from TRBV20-1 and TRBJ2-2; D call uncertain. The CDR3 has 13 residues. CDR1 is DFQATT, CDR2 SNEGSKA, per germline (reference sequence). The CDR3, as DNA: TGCAGAGTGCATCGGGCAGGCACCGGGGAGCTGTTTTTT. This codes for CRVHRAGTGELFF.

The chain has TRBV29-1 and TRBJ2-5, with D possibly being TRBD1 (5 bases). The CDR3 has 18 amino acids. Trimming cost V 0 bases and J 2 bases, with 22 bases left between them. Germline values: CDR1 SQVTM, CDR2 ANQGSEA. In nucleotides, the CDR3 is TGCAGCGTTGAAGAATTAATCGGGCAGGGTCGTAGACAAGAGACCCAGTACTTC. It is translated as CSVEELIGQGRRQETQYF.

The table lists this clonotype with a few counts. The rearrangement links TRBV4-2 to TRBJ2-2; D not certain. The CDR3 is made up of 14 amino acids. V lost 4 bases, J lost 3 bases, and 9 bases lay in between. The germline V gene has CDR1 LGHNA and CDR2 YNFKEQ. The chain's CDR3 is CASSLTPDTGELFF. The CDR3 DNA is TGTGCCAGCAGCCTCACCCCAGACACCGGGGAGCTGTTTTTT.

The chain joins TRBV9 to TRBJ2-5; no clear D. CDR1 SGDLS and CDR2 YYNGEE come from the germline V gene. There are 13 residues in the CDR3. V was trimmed by 5 bases and J by 2 bases, leaving 10 bases between them. CDR3 sequence: CASSVNNQETQYF. The CDR3 DNA reads as TGTGCCAGCAGTGTCAACAATCAAGAGACCCAGTACTTC.

This clonotype has a handful of counts. The chain couples TRBV7-3 to TRBJ2-3, with 8 bases lining up with TRBD2. The germline gives CDR1 SGHTA, CDR2 FQGTGA. V was clipped by 2 bases and J by 3 bases; unmatched bases: 10. The CDR3 is made up of 17 amino acids. In nucleotides, the CDR3 is TGTGCCAGCAGCTTACGACCGAGCGGGAGTCAAACAGATACGCAGTATTTT. Protein product: CASSLRPSGSQTDTQYF. The variable domain in full, with the rest retrieved from reference TRBV7-3 and TRBJ2-3, is GAGVSQTPSNKVTEKGKYVELRCDPISGHTALYWYRQSLGQGPEFLIYFQGTGAADDSGLPNDRFFAVRPEGSVSTLKIQRTERGDSAVYLCASSLRPSGSQTDTQYFGPGTRLTVL.

The chain carries TRBV7-2 and TRBJ2-1; D unclear. The CDR3 sequence is 13 residues long. The germline CDR1 and CDR2 sequences are SGHTA and FQGNSA. Trimming removed 1 base at V and 8 bases at J, with 9 bases between. The CDR3 coding sequence is TGTGCCAGCAGCTTAGGTCCCCCCTATGAGCAGTTCTTC. Its translation is CASSLGPPYEQFF.

In its sample, this clonotype was seen a few times. The rearrangement links TRBV2 to TRBJ2-7; the match to TRBD1 covers 7 bases. The CDR3 sequence is 11 residues long. From germline, CDR1 is SNHLY and CDR2 FYNNEI. Unmatched junction bases numbered 5, after V lost 9 bases and J lost 6 bases. CDR3 bases: TGTGCCAGGAGACAGGGTCCCGAGCAGTACTTC. Translated, it gives CARRQGPEQYF.